This TCR beta chain was recorded in a study of T cell repertoires in cytomegalovirus infection. This clonotype has a handful of counts. Its antigen is as yet unknown. The junction had 11 bases not matched to a gene; V was cut back by 8 bases and J by 6 bases. The CDR3 is 16 residues long. TCRdb re-called the reads with MiXCR, one entry per CDR3 protein. The data show some 940,000 distinct CDR3 sequences, around 29% seen once. The clonotype was recovered from a human donor in good health (CMV status not recorded). Some clones in this sample may be carry-over from other donors' samples. The sample here was cultured CD8+ T cells from PBMCs, taken from culture after CMV antigen stimulation. V gene TRBV12-3 or TRBV12-4 combines with J gene TRBJ2-2; the match to TRBD2 covers 11 bases. The CDR3 reads CASWGTSGIRAGELFF. CDR3 DNA sequence: TGTGCCAGCTGGGGGACTAGCGGTATAAGGGCCGGGGAGCTGTTTTTT.